The 4 T cell receptor beta chains below were found in one sample sequenced in a study of post-analysis software for immune sequencing data (dated by TCRdb to the mid-2010s). Results and caveats for the whole study, not just this receptor: Several TRBV segments, including TRBV5-6, TRBV5-1 and TRBV20-1, were significantly more frequent in patients than controls.

Libraries came from PCR. The instrument was an Illumina HiSeq 2500. To reduce PCR and sequencing biases, unique molecular identifiers were incorporated into the TCR beta cDNA libraries. TCRdb reworked the public reads: Q25 trimming with fastp, MiXCR clone assembly, productive beta chains retained. For every CDR3 protein sequence, its rows merge into one entry that carries the most common genes and DNA. In all, the sample holds hundreds of thousands of distinct CDR3 sequences, and around 50% of those were seen once. About 4.8% of the sample lies in the top ten. Antigens of these TCRs are unknown. The source material was blood. The source is a girl aged 5-17 years with multiple sclerosis.

V gene TRBV20-1 combines with J gene TRBJ2-6; 12 bases match TRBD1. CDR1 and CDR2 from the germline V gene are DFQATT and SNEGSKA (reference sequence). This CDR3 comprises 16 residues. With 6 bases clipped from V and 2 bases from J, the junction kept 5 bases outside the gene matches. The chain's CDR3 is CSAGTGGAPGANVLTF. CDR3 nucleotide sequence: TGCAGTGCCGGGACAGGGGGCGCCCCTGGGGCCAACGTCCTGACTTTC.

This clonotype was found a few times. This chain connects TRBV10-3 to TRBJ1-4, with 10 bases that match TRBD1. The CDR3 is made up of 13 amino acids. The V segment lost 6 bases and the J segment 10 bases; nucleotides outside the gene matches: 5. Per the germline V gene, CDR1 is ENHRY and CDR2 is SYGVKD. CDR3 DNA: TGTGCCATCAGAGGGACAGGGGAGGGAAAACTGTTTTTT. Encoded protein: CAIRGTGEGKLFF.

J is TRBJ2-7 and V is TRBV28, with D unclear. The V end was cut by 6 bases, the J end by 2 bases, with 11 bases between. The CDR3 has 13 amino acids. Germline CDR1 is MDHEN and CDR2 is SYDVKM. The CDR3 protein is CASSPNLPYEQYF. The CDR3 bases are TGTGCCAGCAGCCCTAACCTCCCCTACGAGCAGTACTTC.

The rearrangement links TRBV5-1 to TRBJ2-4; D unresolved. The V and J ends lost 4 bases and 0 bases respectively, with 14 bases between them. The length of the CDR3 is 16 residues. From germline, CDR1 is SGHRS and CDR2 YFSETQ. The CDR3 DNA follows: TGCGCCAGCAGCAGCGACACAGCGCTAGCCAAAAACATTCAGTACTTC. Residues: CASSSDTALAKNIQYF.